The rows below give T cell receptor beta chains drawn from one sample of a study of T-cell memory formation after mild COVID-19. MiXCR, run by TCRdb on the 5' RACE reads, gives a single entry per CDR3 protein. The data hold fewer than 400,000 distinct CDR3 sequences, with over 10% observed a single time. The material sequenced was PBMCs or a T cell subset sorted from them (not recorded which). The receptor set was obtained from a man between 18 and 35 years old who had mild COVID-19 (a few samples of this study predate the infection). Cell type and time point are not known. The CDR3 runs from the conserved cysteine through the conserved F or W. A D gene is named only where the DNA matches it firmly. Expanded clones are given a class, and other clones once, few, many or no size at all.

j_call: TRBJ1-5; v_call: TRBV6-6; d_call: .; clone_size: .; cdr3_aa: CASSYSRQGHQPQHF; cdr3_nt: TGTGCCAGCAGTTACTCTCGGCAGGGCCATCAGCCCCAGCATTTT
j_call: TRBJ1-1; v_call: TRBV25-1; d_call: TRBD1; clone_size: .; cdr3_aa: CASWRTGGTEAFF; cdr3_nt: TGTGCCAGCTGGAGGACAGGGGGAACTGAAGCTTTCTTT
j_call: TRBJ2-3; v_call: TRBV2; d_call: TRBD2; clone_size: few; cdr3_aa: CASNSGPSTDTQYF; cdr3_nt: TGTGCCAGCAATAGCGGGCCCAGCACAGATACGCAGTATTTT
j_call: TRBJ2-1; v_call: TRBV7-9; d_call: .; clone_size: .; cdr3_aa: CASSSPLGNEQFF; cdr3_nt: TGTGCCAGCAGCTCACCATTGGGGAATGAGCAGTTCTTC
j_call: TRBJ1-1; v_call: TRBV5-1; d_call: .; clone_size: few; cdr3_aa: CASSPRKTDIADEAFF; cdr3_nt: TGCGCCAGCAGCCCCAGAAAAACTGACATAGCCGATGAAGCTTTCTTT
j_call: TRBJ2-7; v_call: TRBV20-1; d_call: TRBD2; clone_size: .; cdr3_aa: CSAPGGGDMAWEQYF; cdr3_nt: TGCAGTGCGCCGGGGGGTGGAGACATGGCTTGGGAGCAGTACTTC
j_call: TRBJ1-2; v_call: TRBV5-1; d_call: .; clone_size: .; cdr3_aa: CASSLAIGTDIGYTF; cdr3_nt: TGCGCCAGCAGCTTGGCCATCGGGACCGATATCGGCTACACCTTC
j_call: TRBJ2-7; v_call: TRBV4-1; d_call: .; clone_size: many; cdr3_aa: CASSQARDRYYEQYF; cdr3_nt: TGCGCCAGCAGCCAGGCGAGGGATCGGTACTACGAGCAGTACTTC
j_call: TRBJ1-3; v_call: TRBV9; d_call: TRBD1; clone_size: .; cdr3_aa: CASSSGGNSGNTIYF; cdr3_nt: TGTGCCAGCAGCTCAGGGGGAAACTCTGGAAACACCATATATTTT
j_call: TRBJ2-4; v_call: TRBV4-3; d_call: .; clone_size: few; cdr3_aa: CASSQDLLGGADIQYF; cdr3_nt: TGCGCCAGCAGCCAAGACCTGCTTGGAGGGGCGGACATTCAGTACTTC
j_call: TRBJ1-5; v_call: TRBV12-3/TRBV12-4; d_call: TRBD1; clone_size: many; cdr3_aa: CASSRTGGSQPQHF; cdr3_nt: TGTGCCAGCAGCCGAACAGGGGGCAGTCAGCCCCAGCATTTT
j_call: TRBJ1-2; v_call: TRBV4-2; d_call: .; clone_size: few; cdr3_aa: CASSQLEGVNGYTF; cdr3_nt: TGTGCCAGCAGCCAACTTGAAGGGGTGAATGGCTACACCTTC
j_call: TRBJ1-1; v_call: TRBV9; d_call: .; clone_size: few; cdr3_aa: CASSVRGNTEAFF; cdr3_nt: TGTGCCAGCAGCGTCCGGGGGAACACTGAAGCTTTCTTT
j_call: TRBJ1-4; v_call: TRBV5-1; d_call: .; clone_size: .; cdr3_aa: CASSLDRVGLFF; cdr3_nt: TGCGCCAGCAGCTTGGACAGGGTAGGACTGTTTTTT
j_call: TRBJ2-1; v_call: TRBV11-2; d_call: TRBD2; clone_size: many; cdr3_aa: CATRGGFSYNEQFF; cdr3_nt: TGTGCCACCCGGGGGGGTTTCTCCTACAATGAGCAGTTCTTC
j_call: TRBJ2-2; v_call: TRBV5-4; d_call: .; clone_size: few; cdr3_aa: CASTQGGIGGELFF; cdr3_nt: TGTGCCAGCACCCAAGGTGGGATAGGCGGGGAGCTGTTTTTT
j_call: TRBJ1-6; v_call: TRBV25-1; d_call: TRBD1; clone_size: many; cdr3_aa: CASSEAGQPSSPLHF; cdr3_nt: TGTGCCAGCAGTGAAGCGGGACAGCCAAGTTCACCCCTCCACTTT
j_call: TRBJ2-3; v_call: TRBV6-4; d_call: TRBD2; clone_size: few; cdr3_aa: CASSASRSGENTDTQYF; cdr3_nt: TGTGCCAGCAGTGCTAGTCGAAGCGGGGAAAACACAGATACGCAGTATTTT
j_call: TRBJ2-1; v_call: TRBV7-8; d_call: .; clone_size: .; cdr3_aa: CASSLAFRVRQFF; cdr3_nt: TGTGCCAGCAGCTTAGCGTTCAGGGTAAGGCAGTTCTTC
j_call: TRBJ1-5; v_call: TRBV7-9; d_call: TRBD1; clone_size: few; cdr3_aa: CASTIQGDQPQHF; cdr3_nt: TGTGCCAGCACCATACAGGGGGACCAGCCCCAGCATTTT
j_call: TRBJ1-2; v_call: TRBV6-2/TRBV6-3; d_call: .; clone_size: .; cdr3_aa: CASSYTQGAGYTF; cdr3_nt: TGTGCCAGCAGTTACACACAGGGAGCTGGCTACACCTTC
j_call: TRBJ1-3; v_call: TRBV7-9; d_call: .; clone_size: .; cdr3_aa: CASSLVPVTGNTIYF; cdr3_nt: TGTGCCAGCAGCTTAGTGCCGGTAACTGGAAACACCATATATTTT
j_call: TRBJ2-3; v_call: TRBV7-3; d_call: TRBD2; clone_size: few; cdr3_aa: CASSSKERGGYDTQYF; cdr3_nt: TGTGCCAGCAGCTCCAAAGAGCGGGGGGGCTACGATACGCAGTATTTT
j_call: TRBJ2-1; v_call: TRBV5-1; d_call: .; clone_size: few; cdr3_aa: CASSLFSGTVNEQFF; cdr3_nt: TGCGCCAGCAGCTTGTTCTCCGGGACGGTCAATGAGCAGTTCTTC
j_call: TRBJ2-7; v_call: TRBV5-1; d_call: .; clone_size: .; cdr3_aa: CASSFTGAISYEQYF; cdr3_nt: TGCGCCAGCAGCTTCACGGGGGCGATCTCCTACGAGCAGTACTTC
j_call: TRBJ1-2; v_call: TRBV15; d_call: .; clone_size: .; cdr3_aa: CATSKPGWYGYTF; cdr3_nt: TGTGCCACCAGCAAACCAGGGTGGTATGGCTACACCTTC
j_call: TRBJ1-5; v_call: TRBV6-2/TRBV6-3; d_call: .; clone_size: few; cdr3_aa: CASTLYSNQPQHF; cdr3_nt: TGTGCCAGCACTCTTTATAGCAATCAGCCCCAGCATTTT
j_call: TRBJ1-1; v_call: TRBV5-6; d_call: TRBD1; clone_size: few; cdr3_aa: CASSLWDRVTEAFF; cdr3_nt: TGTGCCAGCAGCTTGTGGGACAGGGTGACTGAAGCTTTCTTT
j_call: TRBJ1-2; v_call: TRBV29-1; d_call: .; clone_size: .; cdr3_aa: CSVPGEGYTF; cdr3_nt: TGCAGCGTTCCAGGGGAAGGCTACACCTTC
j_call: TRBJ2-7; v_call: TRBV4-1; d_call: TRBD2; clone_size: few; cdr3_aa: CASSYSSGGVLEQYF; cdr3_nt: TGCGCCAGCAGCTACTCTAGCGGGGGGGTTCTCGAGCAGTACTTC
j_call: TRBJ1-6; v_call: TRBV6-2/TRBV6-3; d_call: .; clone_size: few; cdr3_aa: CASTWKDRPPLHF; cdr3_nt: TGTGCCAGCACCTGGAAGGATCGGCCACCCCTCCACTTT
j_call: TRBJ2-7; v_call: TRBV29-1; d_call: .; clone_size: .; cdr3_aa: CSVEDLESYEQYF; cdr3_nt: TGCAGCGTTGAAGATCTGGAGAGCTACGAGCAGTACTTC
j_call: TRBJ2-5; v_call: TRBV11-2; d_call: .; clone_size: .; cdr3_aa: CASSSRRTHYF; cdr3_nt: TGTGCCAGCAGCTCCCGCCGGACCCATTACTTC
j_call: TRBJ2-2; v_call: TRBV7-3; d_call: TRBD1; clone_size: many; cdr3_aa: CASSHRQGPDTGELFF; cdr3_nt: TGTGCCAGCAGTCACCGACAGGGACCAGACACCGGGGAGCTGTTTTTT
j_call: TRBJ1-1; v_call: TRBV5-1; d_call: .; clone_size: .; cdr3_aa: CDSSLGGLVSEAFF; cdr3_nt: TGCGACAGCAGCTTGGGAGGGTTGGTCTCTGAAGCTTTCTTT
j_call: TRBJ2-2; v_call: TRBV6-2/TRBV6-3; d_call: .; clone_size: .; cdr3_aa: CASSYSPVSGELFF; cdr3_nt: TGTGCCAGCAGTTACTCGCCCGTTTCGGGGGAGCTGTTTTTT
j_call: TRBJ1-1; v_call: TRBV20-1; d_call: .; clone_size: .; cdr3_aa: CSARRAGGTEAFF; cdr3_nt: TGCAGTGCTAGGCGGGCCGGTGGAACTGAAGCTTTCTTT
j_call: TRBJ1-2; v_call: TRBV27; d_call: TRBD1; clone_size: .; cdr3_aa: CASSFWGQGASGYGYTF; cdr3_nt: TGTGCCAGCAGTTTCTGGGGACAGGGGGCGAGTGGCTATGGCTACACCTTC
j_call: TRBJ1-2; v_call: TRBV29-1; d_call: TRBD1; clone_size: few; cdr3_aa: CSVQGTGEFPYGYTF; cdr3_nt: TGCAGCGTCCAAGGGACAGGGGAGTTTCCCTATGGCTACACCTTC
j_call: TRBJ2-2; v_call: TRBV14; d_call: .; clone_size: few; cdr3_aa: CASSQVGDPSNGELFF; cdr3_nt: TGTGCCAGCAGCCAAGTGGGGGACCCCTCGAACGGGGAGCTGTTTTTT
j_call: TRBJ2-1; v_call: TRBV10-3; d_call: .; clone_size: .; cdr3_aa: CAISVGLSNEQFF; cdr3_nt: TGTGCCATCAGTGTCGGACTTTCGAATGAGCAGTTCTTC
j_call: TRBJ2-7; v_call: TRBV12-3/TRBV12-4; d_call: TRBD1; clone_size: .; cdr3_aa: CASTGTGYEQYF; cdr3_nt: TGTGCCAGCACTGGGACAGGGTACGAGCAGTACTTC
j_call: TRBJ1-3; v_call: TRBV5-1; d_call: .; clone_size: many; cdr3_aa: CASSWGGRPDSGNTIYF; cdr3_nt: TGCGCCAGCAGCTGGGGGGGTAGACCTGACTCTGGAAACACCATATATTTT
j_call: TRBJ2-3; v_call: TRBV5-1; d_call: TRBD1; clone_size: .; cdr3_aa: CASSLGQGGADTQYF; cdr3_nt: TGCGCCAGCAGCTTGGGACAGGGCGGCGCAGATACGCAGTATTTT
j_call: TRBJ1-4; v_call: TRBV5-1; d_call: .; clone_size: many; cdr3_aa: CASSLQVNEKLFF; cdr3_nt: TGCGCCAGCAGCTTGCAGGTTAATGAAAAACTGTTTTTT
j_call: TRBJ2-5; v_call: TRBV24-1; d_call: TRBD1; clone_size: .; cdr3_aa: CATSDIRTGVETQYF; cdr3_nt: TGTGCCACCAGTGACATTAGGACAGGGGTGGAGACCCAGTACTTC
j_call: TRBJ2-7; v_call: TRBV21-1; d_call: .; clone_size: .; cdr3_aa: CASSAYRIFGQYEQYF; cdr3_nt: TGTGCCAGCAGCGCATACAGGATTTTCGGACAGTACGAGCAGTACTTC
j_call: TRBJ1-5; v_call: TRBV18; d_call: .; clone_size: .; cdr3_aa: CASSPSQNPHQPQHF; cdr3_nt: TGTGCCAGCTCACCTTCGCAGAACCCTCATCAGCCCCAGCATTTT
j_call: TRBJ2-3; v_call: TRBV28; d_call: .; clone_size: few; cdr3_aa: CASSPWDTRGDF; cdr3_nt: TGTGCCAGCAGTCCTTGGGACACCCGGGGGGATTTT
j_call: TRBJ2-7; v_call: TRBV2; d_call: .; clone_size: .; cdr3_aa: CASSEGGTAGLQYF; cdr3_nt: TGTGCCAGCAGTGAAGGGGGCACCGCCGGGTTGCAGTACTTC
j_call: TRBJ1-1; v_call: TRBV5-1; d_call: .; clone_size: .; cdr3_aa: CASSPRGPTGEYTEAFF; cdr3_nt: TGCGCCAGCAGCCCGCGGGGCCCCACAGGTGAATACACTGAAGCTTTCTTT
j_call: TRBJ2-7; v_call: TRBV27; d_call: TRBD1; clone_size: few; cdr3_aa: CASQSQGARTYEQYF; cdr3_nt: TGTGCCAGCCAGTCCCAGGGGGCGAGGACCTACGAGCAGTACTTC
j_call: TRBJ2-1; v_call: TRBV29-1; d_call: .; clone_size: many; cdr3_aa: CSAGSSGNEQFF; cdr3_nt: TGCAGCGCGGGGAGCTCAGGGAATGAGCAGTTCTTC
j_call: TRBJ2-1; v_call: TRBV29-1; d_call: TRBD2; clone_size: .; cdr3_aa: CSVRTSGVLIYEQFF; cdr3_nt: TGCAGCGTACGGACTAGCGGGGTCCTAATCTATGAGCAGTTCTTC
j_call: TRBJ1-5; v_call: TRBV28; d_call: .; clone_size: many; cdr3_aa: CASNRYGNQPQHF; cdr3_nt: TGTGCCAGCAACAGGTACGGCAATCAGCCCCAGCATTTT
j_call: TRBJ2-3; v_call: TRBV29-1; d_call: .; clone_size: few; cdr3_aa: CSVGAGERDTQYF; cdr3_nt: TGCAGCGTGGGGGCAGGGGAGCGAGATACGCAGTATTTT
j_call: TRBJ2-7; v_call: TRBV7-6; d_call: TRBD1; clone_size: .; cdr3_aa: CASSLTEGAYEQYF; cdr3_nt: TGTGCCAGCAGCTTGACAGAGGGGGCATACGAGCAGTACTTC
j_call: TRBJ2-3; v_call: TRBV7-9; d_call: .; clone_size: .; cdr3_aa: CASSKRADTQYF; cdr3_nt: TGTGCCAGCTCCAAGAGGGCGGATACGCAGTATTTT